A single sample is the source of the 16 T cell receptor beta chains below, sequenced in a study of control samples from healthy donors and cancer patients. The method was immunoSEQ multiplex PCR; TCRdb's version includes in-frame clones alone and lacks a portion of them. The sample lists about 100,000 clones, 87% seen once, with about a sixth in the top ten. Source material: blood. The receptors derive from a woman between 50 and 59 years old in good health.

The J gene is TRBJ2-4, the V gene TRBV5-8; 9 bases are shared with TRBD2. The CDR3 is 14 residues long. Germline CDR1 and CDR2: SGHTS and YDEGEE. The junction had 2 bases not matched to a gene; V was cut back by 0 bases and J by 7 bases. In DNA form, the CDR3 reads TGTGCCAGCAGCTTGGCTGCGGGGGGGAACATTCAGTACTTC. Protein product: CASSLAAGGNIQYF.

The rearrangement links TRBV7-2 to TRBJ1-2; 8 positions match TRBD1. This CDR3 has 13 residues. Germline CDR1 SGHTA, CDR2 FQGNSA. V trimming: 3 bases; J trimming: 6 bases; junction bases outside the gene matches: 3. This chain's CDR3 is CASSFGQGDGYTF. The CDR3 nucleotides read TGTGCCAGCAGCTTCGGACAGGGAGATGGCTACACCTTC.

The CDR3 loop is CASSWQENTEAFF. Written as DNA, the CDR3 is TGTGCCAGCAGCTGGCAGGAGAACACTGAAGCTTTCTTT. The J gene is TRBJ1-1, the V gene TRBV11-2, with D uncertain. CDR1 is SGHAT, CDR2 FQNNGV, per germline. V lost 4 bases and J lost 1, with 7 bases in between. The CDR3 runs to 13 residues. Supplemented by reference TRBV11-2 and TRBJ1-1, the full variable domain reads EAGVAQSPRYKIIEKRQSVAFWCNPISGHATLYWYQQILGQGPKLLIQFQNNGVVDDSQLPKDRFSAERLKGVDSTLKIQPAKLEDSAVYLCASSWQENTEAFFGQGTRLTVV.

The chain recombines TRBV7-2 with TRBJ1-1, with D unresolved. Germline V gene sequence: CDR1 SGHTA, CDR2 FQGNSA. The CDR3 has 10 amino acids. The CDR3, as DNA: TGTGGTGGGTCTTACACTGAAGCTTTCTTT. It specifies CGGSYTEAFF.

The V call is TRBV5-4, the J call TRBJ2-4, with D possibly matching TRBD2 (5 bases). Germline V gives CDR1 SGHNT, CDR2 YYREEE (reference sequence). This CDR3 contains 13 residues. Trimming took 0 bases from V and 13 from J, leaving 14 bases between them. CDR3 sequence: CASSLVSGVGQYF. CDR3 nucleotides: TGTGCCAGCAGCTTGGTATCCGGGGTGGGGCAGTACTTC. Using reference TRBV5-4 and TRBJ2-4 for the parts outside the CDR3, the full variable domain is ETGVTQSPTHLIKTRGQQVTLRCSSQSGHNTVSWYQQALGQGPQFIFQYYREEENGRGNFPPRFSGLQFPNYSSELNVNALELDDSALYLCASSLVSGVGQYFGAGTRLSVL.

The V gene is TRBV2, the J gene TRBJ2-2; D perhaps matches TRBD1 (5 bases). The V gene's germline CDR1 is SNHLY and CDR2 FYNNEI. The CDR3 contains 14 residues. V lost 10 bases and J 0 bases, leaving 12 bases between the germline ends. The CDR3 region is CATTPGTNTGELFF. The DNA of the CDR3 is TGTGCCACCACCCCAGGGACGAACACCGGGGAGCTGTTTTTT.

This clone was detected once. The gene calls are TRBV6-5 and TRBJ2-7; tentatively, D is TRBD2 (5 bases). Looked up from germline, CDR1 is MNHEY and CDR2 is SVGAGI. The CDR3 covers 14 residues. V shed 6 bases and J shed 5 bases, with 17 bases lying between them. CDR3: CASSETGLPHEQYF. The DNA of the CDR3 is TGTGCCAGCAGCGAGACTGGACTCCCCCACGAGCAGTACTTC.

Only a few counts were recorded for this clone. J is TRBJ2-1 and V is TRBV2; 12 bases agree with TRBD2. Germline CDR1 reads SNHLY; CDR2 reads FYNNEI. V lost 6 bases, J lost 3 bases, and 0 bases stayed unmatched. This CDR3 spans 14 amino acids. For the CDR3, the DNA is TGTGCCAGCAGGGGACTAGCGGGCTACAATGAGCAGTTCTTC. It specifies CASRGLAGYNEQFF.

The gene calls are TRBV9 and TRBJ2-7; 11 bases agree with TRBD2. J gave up 0 bases and V 3 bases, and 5 bases lay outside the gene matches. The CDR3 consists of 16 residues. Germline V gene lookup returns CDR1 SGDLS and CDR2 YYNGEE. CDR3 nucleotide sequence: TGTGCCAGCAGCGATACTAGCGGGGGCGTCTCCTACGAGCAGTACTTC. This sequence encodes CASSDTSGGVSYEQYF.

V usage is TRBV7-2 and J usage is TRBJ2-1; D perhaps matches TRBD2 (6 bases). The CDR3 runs 13 residues. Trimming removed 2 bases at V and 9 bases at J, with 11 bases between. CDR1 is SGHTA and CDR2 is FQGNSA in the germline V gene. CDR3 nucleotide sequence: TGTGCCAGCAGCTTAAAGCGGGTGAGTGAGCAGTTCTTC. Amino acids: CASSLKRVSEQFF.

The gene calls are TRBV5-8 and TRBJ1-2; perhaps TRBD1 as D (5 bases). The CDR3 is 14 amino acids. CDR1 is SGHTS and CDR2 is YDEGEE in the germline V gene. V was trimmed by 0 bases and J by 4 bases, leaving 10 bases between them. DNA for the CDR3: TGTGCCAGCAGCTTGGTGAGGGGACTCTATGGCTACACCTTC. It translates to CASSLVRGLYGYTF.

The rearrangement joins TRBV5-1 to TRBJ2-5; D is perhaps TRBD2 (6 bases). The germline V gene has CDR1 SGHRS and CDR2 YFSETQ. The CDR3 is 15 residues long. Deletions cut 2 bases from V and 5 bases from J, with 16 bases between. The CDR3 coding sequence is TGCGCCAGCAGCTTTTTGTCGGCCGCGGGGGAGACCCAGTACTTC. Translation: CASSFLSAAGETQYF.

This clone was found once. V usage is TRBV15 and J usage is TRBJ1-1, with a weak D call TRBD1 (6 bases). The V and J ends lost 2 bases and 4 bases respectively, with 17 bases between them. Germline V gene sequence: CDR1 LNHNV, CDR2 YYDKDF (reference sequence). The CDR3 spans 16 residues. Here the CDR3 reads CATSRQGPNLGTEAFF. The CDR3 DNA is TGTGCCACCAGCAGACAGGGGCCCAACCTTGGCACTGAAGCTTTCTTT. Full variable domain (missing parts from reference TRBV15 and TRBJ1-1): DAMVIQNPRYQVTQFGKPVTLSCSQTLNHNVMYWYQQKSSQAPKLLFHYYDKDFNNEADTPDNFQSRRPNTSFCFLDIRSPGLGDTAMYLCATSRQGPNLGTEAFFGQGTRLTVV.

This rearrangement joins TRBV12-5 to TRBJ1-1; D is perhaps TRBD1 (5 bases). V lost 1 base and J 5 bases, leaving 14 bases between the germline ends. The germline CDR1 and CDR2 sequences are LGHNT and FRNRAP. The CDR3 is 15 residues long. This chain's CDR3 is CASGLALQGATEAFF. In DNA, the CDR3 is TGTGCTAGTGGTTTGGCCCTTCAAGGGGCGACTGAAGCTTTCTTT.

The chain carries TRBV2 and TRBJ2-1; D may be TRBD2 (6 bases). Between the trimmed V and J ends, which lost 6 bases and 1 base, there was a span of 16 bases. Germline CDR1 is SNHLY and CDR2 is FYNNEI. The CDR3 has 16 amino acids. The CDR3 sequence: CASRTWRGPSYNEQFF. As DNA, the CDR3 is TGTGCCAGCAGGACTTGGAGGGGTCCGTCCTACAATGAGCAGTTCTTC.

Regarding this clone: Within the sample, other DNA sequences also encode this same CDR3. The chain has TRBV7-2 and TRBJ2-2, with D hard to call. The V end was cut by 2 bases, the J end by 1 base, with 5 bases between. The CDR3 is 14 residues long. Germline lookup yields CDR1 SGHTA and CDR2 FQGNSA. Written as DNA, the CDR3 is TGTGCCAGCAGCTTACAGAGGAACACCGGGGAGCTGTTTTTT. It specifies CASSLQRNTGELFF.